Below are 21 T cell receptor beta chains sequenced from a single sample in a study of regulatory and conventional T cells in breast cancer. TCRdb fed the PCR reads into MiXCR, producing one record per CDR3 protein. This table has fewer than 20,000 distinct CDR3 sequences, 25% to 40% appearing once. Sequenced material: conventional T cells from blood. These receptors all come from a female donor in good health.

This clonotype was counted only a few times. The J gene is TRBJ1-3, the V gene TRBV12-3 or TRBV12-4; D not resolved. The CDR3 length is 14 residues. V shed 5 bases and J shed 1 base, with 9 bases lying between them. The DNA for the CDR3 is TGTGCCAGCAGTCGCCGATCGTCTGGAAACACCATATATTTT. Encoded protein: CASSRRSSGNTIYF.

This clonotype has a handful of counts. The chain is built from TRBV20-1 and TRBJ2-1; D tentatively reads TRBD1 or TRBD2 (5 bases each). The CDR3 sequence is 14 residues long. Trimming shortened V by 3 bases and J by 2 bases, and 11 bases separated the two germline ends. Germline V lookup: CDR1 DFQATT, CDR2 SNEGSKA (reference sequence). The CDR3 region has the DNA TGCAGTGCTAGCGGGGCGATCACCTACAATGAGCAGTTCTTC. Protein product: CSASGAITYNEQFF.

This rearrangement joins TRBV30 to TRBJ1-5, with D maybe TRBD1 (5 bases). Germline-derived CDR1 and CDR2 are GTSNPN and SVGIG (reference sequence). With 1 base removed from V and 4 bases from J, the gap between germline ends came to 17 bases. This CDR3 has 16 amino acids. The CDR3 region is CAWSGATGLSNQPQHF. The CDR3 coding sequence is TGTGCCTGGAGTGGGGCTACGGGACTTTCGAATCAGCCCCAGCATTTT.

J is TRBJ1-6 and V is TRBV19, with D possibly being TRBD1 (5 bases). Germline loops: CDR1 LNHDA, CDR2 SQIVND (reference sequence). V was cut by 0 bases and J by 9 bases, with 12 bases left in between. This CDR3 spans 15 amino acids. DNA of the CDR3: TGTGCCAGTAGTATAGATCACGACAGATCTTCACCCCTCCACTTT. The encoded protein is CASSIDHDRSSPLHF.

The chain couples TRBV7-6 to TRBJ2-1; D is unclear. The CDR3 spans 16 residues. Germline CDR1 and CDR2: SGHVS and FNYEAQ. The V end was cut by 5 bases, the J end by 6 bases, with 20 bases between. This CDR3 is CASSTQWSSSGNEQFF. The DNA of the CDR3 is TGTGCCAGCAGCACCCAATGGAGTAGTTCCGGCAATGAGCAGTTCTTC.

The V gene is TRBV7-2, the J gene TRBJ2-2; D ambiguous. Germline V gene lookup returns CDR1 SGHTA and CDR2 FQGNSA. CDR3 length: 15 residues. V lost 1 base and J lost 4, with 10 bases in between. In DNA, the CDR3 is TGTGCCAGCAGCTTAGTATCGGGCACCACCGGGGAGCTGTTTTTT. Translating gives CASSLVSGTTGELFF.

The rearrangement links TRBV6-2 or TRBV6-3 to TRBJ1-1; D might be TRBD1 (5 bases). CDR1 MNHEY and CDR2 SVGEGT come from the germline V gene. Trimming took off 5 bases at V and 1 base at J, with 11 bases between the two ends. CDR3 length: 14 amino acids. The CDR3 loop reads CASSRDSANTEAFF. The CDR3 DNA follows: TGTGCCAGCAGTCGCGACAGTGCGAACACTGAAGCTTTCTTT.

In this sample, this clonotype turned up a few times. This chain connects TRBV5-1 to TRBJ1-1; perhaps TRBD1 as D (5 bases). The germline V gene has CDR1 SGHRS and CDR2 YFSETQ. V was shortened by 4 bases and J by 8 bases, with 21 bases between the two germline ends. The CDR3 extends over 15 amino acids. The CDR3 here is CASSVDPDSKREAFF. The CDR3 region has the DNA TGCGCCAGCAGCGTCGACCCTGACAGCAAAAGAGAAGCTTTCTTT.

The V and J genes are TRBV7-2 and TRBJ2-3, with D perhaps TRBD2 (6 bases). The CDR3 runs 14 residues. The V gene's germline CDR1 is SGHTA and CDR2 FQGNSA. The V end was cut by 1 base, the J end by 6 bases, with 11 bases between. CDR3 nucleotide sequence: TGTGCCAGCAGCTTAGAATCCGGGGGTGATACGCAGTATTTT. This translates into CASSLESGGDTQYF. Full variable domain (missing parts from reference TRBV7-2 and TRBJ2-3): GAGVSQSPSNKVTEKGKDVELRCDPISGHTALYWYRQSLGQGLEFLIYFQGNSAPDKSGLPSDRFSAERTGGSVSTLTIQRTQQEDSAVYLCASSLESGGDTQYFGPGTRLTVL.

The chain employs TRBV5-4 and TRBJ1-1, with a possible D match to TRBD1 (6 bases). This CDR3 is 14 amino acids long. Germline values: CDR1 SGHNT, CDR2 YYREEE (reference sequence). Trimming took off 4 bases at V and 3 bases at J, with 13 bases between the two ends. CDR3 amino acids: CASSPETGHTEAFF. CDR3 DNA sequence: TGTGCCAGCAGCCCCGAGACAGGCCACACTGAAGCTTTCTTT.

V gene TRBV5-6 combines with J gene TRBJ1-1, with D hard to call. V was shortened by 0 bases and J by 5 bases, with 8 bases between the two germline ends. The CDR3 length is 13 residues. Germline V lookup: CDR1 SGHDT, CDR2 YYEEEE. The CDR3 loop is CASSLVGRTEAFF. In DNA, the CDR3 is TGTGCCAGCAGCTTGGTCGGGCGGACTGAAGCTTTCTTT.

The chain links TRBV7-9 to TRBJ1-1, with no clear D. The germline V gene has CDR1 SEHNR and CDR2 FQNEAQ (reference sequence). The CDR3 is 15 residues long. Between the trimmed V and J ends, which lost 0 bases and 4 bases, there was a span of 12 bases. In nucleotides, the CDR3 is TGTGCCAGCAGCTTAGCGGGAGGAGGGAGCACTGAAGCTTTCTTT. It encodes CASSLAGGGSTEAFF.

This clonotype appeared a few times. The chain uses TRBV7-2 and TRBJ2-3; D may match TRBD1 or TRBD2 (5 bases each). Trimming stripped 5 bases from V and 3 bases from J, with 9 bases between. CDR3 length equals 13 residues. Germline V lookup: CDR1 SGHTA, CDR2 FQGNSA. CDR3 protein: CASSRGGTDTQYF. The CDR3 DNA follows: TGTGCCAGCAGCAGGGGCGGGACAGATACGCAGTATTTT.

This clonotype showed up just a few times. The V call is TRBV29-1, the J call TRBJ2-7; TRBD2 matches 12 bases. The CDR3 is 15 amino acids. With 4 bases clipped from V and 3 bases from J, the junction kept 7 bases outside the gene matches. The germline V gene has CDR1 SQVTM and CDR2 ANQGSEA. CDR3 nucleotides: TGCAGCGTTGGCGCTAGCGGGAGGGCCTTCTACGAGCAGTACTTC. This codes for CSVGASGRAFYEQYF.

This chain's CDR3 is CSARDDRGSYNSPLHF. The DNA for the CDR3 is TGCAGTGCTAGAGATGACAGGGGCTCCTATAATTCACCCCTCCACTTT. This chain links TRBV20-1 with TRBJ1-6, with 8 bases matching TRBD1. The CDR3 is 16 amino acids. From germline, CDR1 is DFQATT and CDR2 SNEGSKA (reference sequence). V lost 0 bases to trimming and J lost 0 bases; unmatched junction nucleotides: 1.

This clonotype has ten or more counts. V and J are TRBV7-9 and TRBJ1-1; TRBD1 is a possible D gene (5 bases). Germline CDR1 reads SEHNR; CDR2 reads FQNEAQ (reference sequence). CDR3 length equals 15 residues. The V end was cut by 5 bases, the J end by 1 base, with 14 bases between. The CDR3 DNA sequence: TGTGCCAGCAGCGGGTGGACAAGACGGAACACTGAAGCTTTCTTT. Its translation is CASSGWTRRNTEAFF.

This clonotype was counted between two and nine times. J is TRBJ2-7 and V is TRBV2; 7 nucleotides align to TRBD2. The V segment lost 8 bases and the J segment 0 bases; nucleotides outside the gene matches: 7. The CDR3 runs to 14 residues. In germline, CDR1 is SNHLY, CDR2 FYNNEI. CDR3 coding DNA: TGTGCCAGCGGGGGGAGGGGCCACTCCTACGAGCAGTACTTC. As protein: CASGGRGHSYEQYF.

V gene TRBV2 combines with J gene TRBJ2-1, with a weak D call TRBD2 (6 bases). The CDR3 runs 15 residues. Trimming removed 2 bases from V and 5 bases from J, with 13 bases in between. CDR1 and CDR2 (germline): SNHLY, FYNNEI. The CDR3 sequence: CASSETPGVDNEQFF. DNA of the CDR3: TGTGCCAGCAGTGAAACCCCGGGAGTGGACAATGAGCAGTTCTTC.

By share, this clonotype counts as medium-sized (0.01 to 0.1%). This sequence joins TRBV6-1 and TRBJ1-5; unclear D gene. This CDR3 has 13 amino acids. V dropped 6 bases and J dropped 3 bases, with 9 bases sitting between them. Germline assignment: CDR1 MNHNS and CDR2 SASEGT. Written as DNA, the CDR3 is TGTGCCAGCAGGCACCGGGACAATCAGCCCCAGCATTTT. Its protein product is CASRHRDNQPQHF.

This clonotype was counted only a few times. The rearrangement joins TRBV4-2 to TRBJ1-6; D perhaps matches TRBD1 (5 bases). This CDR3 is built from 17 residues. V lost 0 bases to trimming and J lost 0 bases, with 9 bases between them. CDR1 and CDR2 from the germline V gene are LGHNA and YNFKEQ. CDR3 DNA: TGTGCCAGCAGCCAAGATTGGGGGGGCTCCTATAATTCACCCCTCCACTTT. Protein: CASSQDWGGSYNSPLHF.

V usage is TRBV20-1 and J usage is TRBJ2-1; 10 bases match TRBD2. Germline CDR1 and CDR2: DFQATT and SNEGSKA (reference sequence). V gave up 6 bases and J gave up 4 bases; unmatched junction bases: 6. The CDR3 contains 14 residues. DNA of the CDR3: TGCAGTGCCCCACTAGCGGGAAATTACAATGAGCAGTTCTTC. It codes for CSAPLAGNYNEQFF.